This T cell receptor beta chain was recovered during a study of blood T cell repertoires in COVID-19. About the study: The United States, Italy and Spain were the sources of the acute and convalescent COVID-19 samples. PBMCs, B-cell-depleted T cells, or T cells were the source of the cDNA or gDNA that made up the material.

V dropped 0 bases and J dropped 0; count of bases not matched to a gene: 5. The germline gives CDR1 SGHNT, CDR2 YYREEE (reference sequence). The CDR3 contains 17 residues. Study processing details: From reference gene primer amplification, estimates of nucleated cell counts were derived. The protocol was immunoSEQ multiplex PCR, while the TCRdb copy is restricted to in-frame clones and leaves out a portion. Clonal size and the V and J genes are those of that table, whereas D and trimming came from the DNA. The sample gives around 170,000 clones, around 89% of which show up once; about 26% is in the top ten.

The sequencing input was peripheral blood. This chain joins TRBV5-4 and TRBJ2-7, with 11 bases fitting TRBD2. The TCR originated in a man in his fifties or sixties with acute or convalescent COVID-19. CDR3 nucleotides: TGTGCCAGCAGCTTGGGAACTAGCGGGGGTCGCTCCTACGAGCAGTACTTC. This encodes CASSLGTSGGRSYEQYF.